Below, one T cell receptor (beta chain) is given with its context. Its antigen is currently unknown. Generated by immunoSEQ multiplex PCR, the TCRdb table keeps only in-frame clones and is missing some. The sample includes 90,000 to 120,000 clones, about 90% of them seen just once. The sample is drawn from a study of graft-versus-host responses after intestinal transplantation. Whole-study context: Anti-thymocyte globulin induction, then tacrolimus and steroids for about three years, went to all recipients.

The CDR3 loop spans 14 amino acids. Trimming shortened V by 3 bases and J by 11 bases, and 17 bases separated the two germline ends. Germline loops: CDR1 LNHDA, CDR2 SQIVND (reference sequence). Study results and caveats: Within allografts, high graft-versus-host to host-versus-graft clonal ratios were seen among patients with graft-donor T cell macrochimerism.

This TCR was recovered from a human donor who received an intestinal transplant. The sample consisted of unstimulated CD4+ T cells sorted from spleen or lymph node cells, taken before intestinal transplant. The chain uses TRBV19 and TRBJ1-5; D gene uncertain. In nucleotides, the CDR3 is TGTGCCAGTAGTATGGGCCCCACTTTAAGGACCCAGCATTTT. It codes for CASSMGPTLRTQHF.